The T cell receptor (beta chain) under discussion was sequenced for a study of Ad26.COV2.S vaccination and SARS-CoV-2 variants. On the study more broadly: Once or twice, 56 days apart, Ad26.COV2.S was delivered intramuscularly.

The CDR3 is 11 amino acids. CDR1 MNHEY and CDR2 SVGEGT come from the germline V gene. V dropped 2 bases and J dropped 7 bases, with 6 bases sitting between them. Worth noting for this clone: Its antigen remains unidentified. Other DNA variants within this sample encode the same CDR3.

Study-wide results and limits: The TCR breadth and depth analyses may have understated or missed part of the total T cell responses.

Produced via immunoSEQ multiplex PCR; TCRdb's table is partial and in-frame only. The table records about 350,000 clones, 75% to 90% of them present only once. Treatment given: 15 to 20 received Ad26.COV2.S at low or high dose, single or two shots; several received placebo; per-sample allocation not given. Each sample was drawn 63 days after the first injection (of vaccine or placebo). This person who donated was an adult of 18-55 years in Boston. Sequencing used peripheral blood, obtained in a trial of Ad26.COV2.S vaccine versus placebo. The TCR sequence derives from a person aged 18-65 years who received the Ad26.COV2.S COVID-19 vaccine or a placebo. The chain employs TRBV6-2 or TRBV6-3 and TRBJ2-7, with D unclear. The DNA for the CDR3 is TGTGCCAGCAGTTACAGTAGGGAGCAGTACTTC. The encoded protein is CASSYSREQYF.